Listed here are 20 T cell receptor beta chains from one sample, sequenced in a study of T cell repertoires in cytomegalovirus infection. TCRdb reprocessed the reads via MiXCR and lists one record per CDR3 protein. In the table there are roughly 230,000 distinct CDR3 sequences, around an eighth of which are singletons. The sample was PBMCs. The receptors originated from a human donor in good health (CMV status not recorded). Some clones in this sample may be carry-over from other donors' samples.

This clonotype was detected many times. The chain recombines TRBV7-2 with TRBJ1-6; a possible D gene is TRBD1 (6 bases). Trimming removed 7 bases at V and 9 bases at J, with 16 bases between. Germline loops: CDR1 SGHTA, CDR2 FQGNSA. This CDR3 contains 14 residues. CDR3: CASTLGGAGSPLHF. The CDR3 bases are TGTGCCAGCACCTTGGGGGGCGCAGGTTCACCCCTCCACTTT.

The chain uses TRBV14 and TRBJ2-2; no reliable D call. This CDR3 comprises 16 residues. Looked up from germline, CDR1 is SGHDN and CDR2 is FVKESK. V shed 0 bases and J shed 4 bases, with 12 bases lying between them. CDR3 in DNA: TGTGCCAGCAGCCAAGAGGTAGCTCGCGGCACCGGGGAGCTGTTTTTT. Amino acids: CASSQEVARGTGELFF.

This clonotype was detected only a few times. The junction and the germline gene differ at one end; a read error may be behind it. The chain recombines TRBV20-1 with TRBJ2-1, with 11 bases that match TRBD2. Germline CDR1 reads DFQATT; CDR2 reads SNEGSKA (reference sequence). CDR3 length: 15 amino acids. The CDR3 is CSAMWGTSGGLTVLF. For the CDR3, the DNA is TGCAGTGCTATGTGGGGAACTAGCGGGGGCTTGACGGTGCTCTTC.

This clonotype was detected ten times or more. The V call is TRBV7-2, the J call TRBJ2-1, with 14 bases fitting TRBD2. The CDR3 loop spans 16 amino acids. V was pared by 5 bases and J by 9 bases, with 9 bases of the junction left unmatched. CDR1 is SGHTA, CDR2 FQGNSA, per germline. This CDR3 is CASSPGLAGEWSEQFF. CDR3 coding DNA: TGTGCCAGCAGCCCGGGACTAGCGGGAGAATGGAGTGAGCAGTTCTTC.

This clonotype was counted many times. The genes are TRBV7-3 and TRBJ2-1, with no clear D. This CDR3 region has 14 residues. The ends were cut back, 5 bases at V and 0 bases at J, with 8 bases in the middle. Germline CDR1 reads SGHTA; CDR2 reads FQGTGA. CDR3 region: CASSPDSSYNEQFF. CDR3 nucleotides: TGTGCCAGCAGCCCCGATAGCTCCTACAATGAGCAGTTCTTC.

This clonotype has ten or more counts. The V gene is TRBV7-6, the J gene TRBJ2-3; 9 bases fit TRBD2. Looked up from germline, CDR1 is SGHVS and CDR2 is FNYEAQ. The CDR3 totals 17 residues. After removal of 3 bases from V and 0 bases from J, the junction contained 7 bases not matched to a gene. In DNA, the CDR3 is TGTGCCAGCAGCTTCCCAACTGGACTAGCGAGCACAGATACGCAGTATTTT. Its protein is CASSFPTGLASTDTQYF.

This clonotype was counted at least ten times. The rearrangement links TRBV4-1 to TRBJ1-2; D unclear. The ends were cut back, 0 bases at V and 4 bases at J, with 18 bases in the middle. CDR1 and CDR2 (germline): MGHRA, YSYEKL. The CDR3 sequence is 17 residues long. The CDR3 coding sequence is TGCGCCAGCAGCCAAGATCAACTCGGACTGTGGGGCTATGGCTACACCTTC. It codes for CASSQDQLGLWGYGYTF.

This clonotype was counted ten times or more. The J gene is TRBJ2-5, the V gene TRBV7-2, with 10 bases matching TRBD2. The CDR3 sequence is 16 residues long. Germline trimming cut 5 bases from V and 3 bases from J; bases unmatched to any gene: 9. Germline V gene lookup returns CDR1 SGHTA and CDR2 FQGNSA. CDR3 nucleotide sequence: TGTGCCAGCAGCGCCCCGGGACTAGCGTCGAAAGAGACCCAGTACTTC. Its translation is CASSAPGLASKETQYF. Based on the CDR3 plus reference TRBV7-2 and TRBJ2-5, the full variable domain is GAGVSQSPSNKVTEKGKDVELRCDPISGHTALYWYRQSLGQGLEFLIYFQGNSAPDKSGLPSDRFSAERTGGSVSTLTIQRTQQEDSAVYLCASSAPGLASKETQYFGPGTRLLVL.

There are many counts of this clonotype. The rearrangement links TRBV18 to TRBJ2-1; D gene uncertain. Germline V CDR1 and CDR2: KGHSH, LQKENI. The length of the CDR3 is 13 residues. Trimming left V 3 bases short and J 15 bases short, with 18 bases between. In DNA, the CDR3 is TGTGCCAGCTCACCTAACCCCACAACCGCGTCGTTCTTC. Encoded protein: CASSPNPTTASFF.

This clonotype was found a few times. The DNA of the CDR3 is TGCGCCAGCAGCCAAGCCCCTCTCGGAGCGGGGGGTAACAATGAGCAGTTCTTC. Its protein is CASSQAPLGAGGNNEQFF. The chain uses TRBV4-3 and TRBJ2-1, with TRBD2 matching 9 bases. The J segment lost 5 bases and the V segment lost 1 base, leaving 12 bases of the junction unmatched. Germline V gene data show CDR1 as LGHNA and CDR2 as YSLEER. The CDR3 has 18 amino acids.

This clonotype was seen at least ten times. CDR3 nucleotide sequence: TGTGCCAGCAACTCCGACGGCAGCATCACAGATACGCAGTATTTT. Protein: CASNSDGSITDTQYF. The gene calls are TRBV6-2 or TRBV6-3 and TRBJ2-3; D ambiguous. Germline assignment: CDR1 MNHEY and CDR2 SVGEGT. V was clipped by 7 bases and J by 2 bases, with 16 bases between them. The CDR3 covers 15 residues.

This sequence joins TRBV18 and TRBJ1-2; no firm D call. Germline V CDR1 and CDR2: KGHSH, LQKENI. Trimming left V 3 bases short and J 0 bases short, with 14 bases between. The length of the CDR3 is 16 residues. CDR3 residues: CASSPSRRDSNYGYTF. In DNA form, the CDR3 reads TGTGCCAGCTCACCCAGTAGGCGGGATTCTAACTATGGCTACACCTTC.

This clonotype has just a few counts. The CDR3 nucleotides are TGTGCCAGCTCACCTCGCGCACAGGGGGCTTACGAGCAGTACTTC. It translates to CASSPRAQGAYEQYF. The J gene is TRBJ2-7, the V gene TRBV18; 9 nucleotides agree with TRBD1. The CDR3 extends over 15 amino acids. CDR1 and CDR2 from the germline V gene are KGHSH and LQKENI. After removal of 3 bases from V and 4 bases from J, the junction contained 7 bases not matched to a gene.

Notes on this clonotype: Being one base from a much bigger clone, this may be a read error. The chain couples TRBV6-1 to TRBJ2-3, with D possibly TRBD2 on 5 matching bases. Germline CDR1 and CDR2: MNHNS and SASEGT. This CDR3 spans 14 amino acids. In DNA, the CDR3 is TGTACCAGCAGTGAAGCGGTATACACAGATACGCAGTATTTT. Its translation is CTSSEAVYTDTQYF.

This clonotype was seen repeatedly, ten times or more. The J gene is TRBJ2-5, the V gene TRBV7-2; 9 nucleotides match TRBD2. CDR1 and CDR2 from the germline V gene are SGHTA and FQGNSA. With 5 bases clipped from V and 5 bases from J, the junction kept 9 bases outside the gene matches. This CDR3 region has 15 residues. CDR3 DNA sequence: TGTGCCAGCAGCCCCCGCTCTAGCGGGGTCGAGACCCAGTACTTC. Encoded protein: CASSPRSSGVETQYF.

The chain uses TRBV9 and TRBJ2-3; TRBD2 aligns across 7 bases. This CDR3 has 16 residues. Germline CDR1 SGDLS, CDR2 YYNGEE. J gave up 1 base and V 4 bases, and 9 bases lay outside the gene matches. This CDR3 is CASSPGGMLGTDTQYF. Written as DNA, the CDR3 is TGTGCCAGCAGCCCGGGAGGAATGTTGGGCACAGATACGCAGTATTTT.

The chain has TRBV20-1 and TRBJ2-5; D perhaps matches TRBD2 (6 bases). The V and J ends lost 2 bases and 2 bases respectively, with 15 bases between them. The CDR3 extends over 15 amino acids. CDR1 and CDR2 from the germline V gene are DFQATT and SNEGSKA (reference sequence). Here the CDR3 reads CSARSAGIRQETQYF. The DNA of the CDR3 is TGCAGTGCTAGATCGGCGGGGATTCGTCAAGAGACCCAGTACTTC.

In its sample, this clonotype was seen a few times. The rearrangement joins TRBV5-1 to TRBJ2-1, with 12 bases aligning to TRBD2. This CDR3 has 16 residues. The V segment lost 4 bases and the J segment 2 bases; nucleotides outside the gene matches: 4. Germline V lookup: CDR1 SGHRS, CDR2 YFSETQ. CDR3 DNA sequence: TGCGCCAGCAGCAACCTAGCGGGGGGGACCTACAATGAGCAGTTCTTC. Its translation: CASSNLAGGTYNEQFF.

This rearrangement joins TRBV15 to TRBJ2-6; D might be TRBD2 (6 bases). The V end lost 0 bases, the J end lost 11 bases, and 14 bases lay between the germline ends. Looked up from germline, CDR1 is LNHNV and CDR2 is YYDKDF (reference sequence). The CDR3 length is 15 residues. As DNA, the CDR3 is TGTGCCACCAGCAGAGATCCCCGGGAGAAGTACGTCCTGACTTTC. This sequence encodes CATSRDPREKYVLTF.

This clonotype has a count of ten or more. The V call is TRBV7-2, the J call TRBJ2-1, with a weak D call TRBD1 (6 bases). Trimming shortened V by 4 bases and J by 0 bases, and 16 bases separated the two germline ends. CDR1 and CDR2 from the germline V gene are SGHTA and FQGNSA. The CDR3 has 17 amino acids. The CDR3 coding sequence is TGTGCCAGCAGCTCCGTGGGGACAAGGCCCTCCTACAATGAGCAGTTCTTC. It codes for CASSSVGTRPSYNEQFF.